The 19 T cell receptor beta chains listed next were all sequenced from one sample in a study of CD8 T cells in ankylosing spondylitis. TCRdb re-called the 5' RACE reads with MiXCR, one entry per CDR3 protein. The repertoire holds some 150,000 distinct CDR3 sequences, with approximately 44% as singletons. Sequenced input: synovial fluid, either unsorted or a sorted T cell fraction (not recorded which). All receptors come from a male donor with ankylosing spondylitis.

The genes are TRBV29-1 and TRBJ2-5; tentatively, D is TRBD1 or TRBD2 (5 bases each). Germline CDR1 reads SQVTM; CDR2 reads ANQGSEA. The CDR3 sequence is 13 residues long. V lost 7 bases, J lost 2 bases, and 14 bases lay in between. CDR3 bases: TGCAGCGCACCACGGGACGGACAAGAGACCCAGTACTTC. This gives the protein CSAPRDGQETQYF.

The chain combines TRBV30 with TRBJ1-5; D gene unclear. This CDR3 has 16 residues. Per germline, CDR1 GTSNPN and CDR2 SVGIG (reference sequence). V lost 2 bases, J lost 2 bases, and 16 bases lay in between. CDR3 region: CAWSRLGSFRNQPQHF. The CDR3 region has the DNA TGTGCCTGGAGTAGACTGGGTTCTTTCCGCAATCAGCCCCAGCATTTT.

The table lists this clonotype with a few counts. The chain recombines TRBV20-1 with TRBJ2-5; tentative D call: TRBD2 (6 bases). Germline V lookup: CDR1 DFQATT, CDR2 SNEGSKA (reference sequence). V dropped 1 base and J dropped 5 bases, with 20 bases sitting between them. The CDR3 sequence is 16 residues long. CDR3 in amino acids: CSARGAGTSMEETQYF. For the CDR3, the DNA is TGCAGTGCTAGAGGCGCCGGGACTTCGATGGAGGAGACCCAGTACTTC.

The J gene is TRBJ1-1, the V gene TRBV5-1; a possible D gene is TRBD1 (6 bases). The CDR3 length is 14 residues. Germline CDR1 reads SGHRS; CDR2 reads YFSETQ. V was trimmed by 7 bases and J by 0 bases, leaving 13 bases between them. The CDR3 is CASRRGHMNTEAFF. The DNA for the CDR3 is TGCGCCAGCCGGAGGGGACACATGAACACTGAAGCTTTCTTT.

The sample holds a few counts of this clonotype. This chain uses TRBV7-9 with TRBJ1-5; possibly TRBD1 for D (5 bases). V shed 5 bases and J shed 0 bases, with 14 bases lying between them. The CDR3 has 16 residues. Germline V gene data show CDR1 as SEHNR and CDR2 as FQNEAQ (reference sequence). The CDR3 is CASSRFPGYSNQPQHF. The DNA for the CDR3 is TGTGCCAGCAGCAGGTTTCCAGGGTATAGCAATCAGCCCCAGCATTTT.

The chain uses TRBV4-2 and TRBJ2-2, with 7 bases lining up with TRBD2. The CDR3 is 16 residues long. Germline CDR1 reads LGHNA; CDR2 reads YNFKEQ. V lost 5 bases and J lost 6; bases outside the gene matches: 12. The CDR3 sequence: CASSDRDYPVAGELFF. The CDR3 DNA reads TGTGCCAGCAGCGACCGGGACTACCCTGTTGCCGGGGAGCTGTTTTTT.

CDR3 amino acids: CASSQDWAGWDQPQHF. CDR3 sequence (DNA): TGCGCCAGCAGCCAAGATTGGGCAGGGTGGGATCAGCCCCAGCATTTT. The rearrangement uses TRBV4-1 and TRBJ1-5; D may be TRBD1 (5 bases). Per germline, CDR1 MGHRA and CDR2 YSYEKL. This CDR3 has 16 residues. V was clipped by 0 bases and J by 5 bases, with 14 bases between them.

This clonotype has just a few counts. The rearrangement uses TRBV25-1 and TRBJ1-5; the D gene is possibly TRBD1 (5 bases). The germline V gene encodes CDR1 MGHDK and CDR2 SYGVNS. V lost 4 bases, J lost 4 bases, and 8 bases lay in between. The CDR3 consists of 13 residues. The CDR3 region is CASSGQGNQPQHF. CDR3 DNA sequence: TGTGCCAGCAGTGGCCAGGGAAATCAGCCCCAGCATTTT. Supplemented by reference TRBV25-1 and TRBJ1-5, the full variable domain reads EADIYQTPRYLVIGTGKKITLECSQTMGHDKMYWYQQDPGMELHLIHYSYGVNSTEKGDLSSESTVSRIRTEHFPLTLESARPSHTSQYLCASSGQGNQPQHFGDGTRLSIL.

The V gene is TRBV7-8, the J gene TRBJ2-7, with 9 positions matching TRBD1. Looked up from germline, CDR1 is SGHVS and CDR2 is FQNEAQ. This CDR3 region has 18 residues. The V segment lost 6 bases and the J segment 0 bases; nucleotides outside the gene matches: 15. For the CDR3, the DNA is TGTGCCAGCAGTCCCCCTAACTGGGACAGGGTTTTCTCCTACGAGCAGTACTTC. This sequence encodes CASSPPNWDRVFSYEQYF.

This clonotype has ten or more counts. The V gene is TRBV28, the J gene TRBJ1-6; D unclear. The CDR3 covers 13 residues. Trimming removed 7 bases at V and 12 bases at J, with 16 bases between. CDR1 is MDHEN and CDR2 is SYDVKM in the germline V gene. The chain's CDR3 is CASMVEGLGPLHF. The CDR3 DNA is TGTGCCAGCATGGTAGAGGGCCTGGGACCCCTCCACTTT.

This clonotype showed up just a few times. In DNA form, the CDR3 reads TGTGCCACCAGTGCTACGGGACAGGGGAGCAATCAGCCCCAGCATTTT. Its protein product is CATSATGQGSNQPQHF. The gene calls are TRBV24-1 and TRBJ1-5; TRBD1 aligns across 10 bases. From germline, CDR1 is KGHDR and CDR2 SFDVKD. The CDR3 is 16 amino acids. Trimming took 5 bases from V and 1 from J; bases not matched to a gene: 4.

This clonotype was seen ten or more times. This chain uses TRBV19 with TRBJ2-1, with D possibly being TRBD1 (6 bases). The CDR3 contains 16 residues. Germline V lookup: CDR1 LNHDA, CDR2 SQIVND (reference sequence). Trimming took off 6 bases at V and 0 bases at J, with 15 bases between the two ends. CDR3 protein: CASRRQASLSYNEQFF. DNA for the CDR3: TGTGCCAGTAGGAGACAGGCCTCACTCTCCTACAATGAGCAGTTCTTC. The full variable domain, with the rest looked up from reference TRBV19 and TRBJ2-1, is DGGITQSPKYLFRKEGQNVTLSCEQNLNHDAMYWYRQDPGQGLRLIYYSQIVNDFQKGDIAEGYSVSREKKESFPLTVTSAQKNPTAFYLCASRRQASLSYNEQFFGPGTRLTVL.

The CDR3 coding sequence is TGTGCCAGCACCTGGGACCGCGACCTAGCTTTCTTT. It encodes CASTWDRDLAFF. The rearrangement links TRBV7-9 to TRBJ1-1; D is possibly TRBD1 (5 bases). The V end was cut by 7 bases, the J end by 10 bases, with 16 bases between. The V gene's germline CDR1 is SEHNR and CDR2 FQNEAQ (reference sequence). This CDR3 has 12 amino acids.

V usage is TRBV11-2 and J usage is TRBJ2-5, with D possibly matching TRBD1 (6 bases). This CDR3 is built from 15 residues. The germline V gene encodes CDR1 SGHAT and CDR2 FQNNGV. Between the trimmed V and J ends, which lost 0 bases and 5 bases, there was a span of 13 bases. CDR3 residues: CASSLELGARETQYF. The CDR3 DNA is TGTGCCAGCAGCTTAGAATTGGGGGCGAGGGAGACCCAGTACTTC.

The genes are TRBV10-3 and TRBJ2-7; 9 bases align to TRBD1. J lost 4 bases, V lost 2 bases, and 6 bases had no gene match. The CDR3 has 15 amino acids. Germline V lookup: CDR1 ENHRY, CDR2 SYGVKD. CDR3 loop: CAISEPGQGWYEQYF. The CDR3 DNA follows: TGTGCCATCAGTGAGCCCGGACAGGGGTGGTACGAGCAGTACTTC.

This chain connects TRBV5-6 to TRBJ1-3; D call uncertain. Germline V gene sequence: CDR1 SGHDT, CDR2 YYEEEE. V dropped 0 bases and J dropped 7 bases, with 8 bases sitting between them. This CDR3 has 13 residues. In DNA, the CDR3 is TGTGCCAGCAGCTTGGTTGCGGGGAACACCATATATTTT. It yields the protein CASSLVAGNTIYF.

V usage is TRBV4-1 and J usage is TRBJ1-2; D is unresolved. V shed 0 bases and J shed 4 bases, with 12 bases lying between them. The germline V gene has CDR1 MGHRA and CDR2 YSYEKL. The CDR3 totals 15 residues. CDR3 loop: CASSQDRRLLYGYTF. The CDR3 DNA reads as TGCGCCAGCAGCCAAGATCGGCGGCTCCTCTATGGCTACACCTTC.

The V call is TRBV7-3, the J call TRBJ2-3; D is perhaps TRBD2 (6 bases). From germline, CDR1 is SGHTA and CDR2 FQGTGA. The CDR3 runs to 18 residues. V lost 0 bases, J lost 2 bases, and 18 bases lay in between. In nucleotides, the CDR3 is TGTGCCAGCAGCTTAACTTCGCGGACTAACACTTACACAGATACGCAGTATTTT. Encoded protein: CASSLTSRTNTYTDTQYF.

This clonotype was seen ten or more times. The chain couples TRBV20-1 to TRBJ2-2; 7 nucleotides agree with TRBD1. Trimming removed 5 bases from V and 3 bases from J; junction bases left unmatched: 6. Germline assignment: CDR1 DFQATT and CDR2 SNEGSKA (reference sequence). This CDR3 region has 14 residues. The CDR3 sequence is CSAATGEHTGELFF. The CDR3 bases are TGCAGTGCTGCTACAGGGGAGCACACCGGGGAGCTGTTTTTT.